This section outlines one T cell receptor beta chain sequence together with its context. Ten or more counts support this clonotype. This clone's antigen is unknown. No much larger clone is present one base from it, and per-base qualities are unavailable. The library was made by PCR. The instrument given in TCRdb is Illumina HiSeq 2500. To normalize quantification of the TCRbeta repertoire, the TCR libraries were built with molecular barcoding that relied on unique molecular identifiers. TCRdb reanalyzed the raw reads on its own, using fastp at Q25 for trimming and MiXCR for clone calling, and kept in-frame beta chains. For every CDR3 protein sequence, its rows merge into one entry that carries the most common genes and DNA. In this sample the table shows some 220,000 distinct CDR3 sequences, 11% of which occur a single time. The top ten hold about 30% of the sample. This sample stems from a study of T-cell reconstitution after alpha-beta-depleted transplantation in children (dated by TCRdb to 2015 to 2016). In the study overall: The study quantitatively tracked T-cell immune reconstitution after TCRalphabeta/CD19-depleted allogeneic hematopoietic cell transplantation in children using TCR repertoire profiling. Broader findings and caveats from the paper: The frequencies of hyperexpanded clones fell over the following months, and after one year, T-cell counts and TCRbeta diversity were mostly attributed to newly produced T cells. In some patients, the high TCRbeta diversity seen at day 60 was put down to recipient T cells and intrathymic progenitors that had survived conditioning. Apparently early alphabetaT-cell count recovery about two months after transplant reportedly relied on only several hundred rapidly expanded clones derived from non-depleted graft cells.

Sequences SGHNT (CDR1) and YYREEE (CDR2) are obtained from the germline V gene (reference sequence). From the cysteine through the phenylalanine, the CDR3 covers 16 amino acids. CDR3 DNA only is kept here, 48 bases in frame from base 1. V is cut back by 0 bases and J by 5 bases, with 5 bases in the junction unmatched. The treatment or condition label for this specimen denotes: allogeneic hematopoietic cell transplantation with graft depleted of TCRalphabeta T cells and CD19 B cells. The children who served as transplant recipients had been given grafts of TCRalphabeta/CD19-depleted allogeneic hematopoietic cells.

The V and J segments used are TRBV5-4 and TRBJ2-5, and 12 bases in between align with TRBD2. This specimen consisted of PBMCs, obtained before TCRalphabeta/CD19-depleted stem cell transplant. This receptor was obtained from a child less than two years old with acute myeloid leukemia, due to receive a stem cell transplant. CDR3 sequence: CASSLGLAGGPETQYF. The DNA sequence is TGTGCCAGCAGCTTGGGGCTAGCGGGAGGGCCCGAGACCCAGTACTTC.